Presented here are 13 T cell receptor beta chains from one specimen sequenced in a study of T cell repertoires in cytomegalovirus infection. For these receptors, no antigen is known. TCRdb passed the reads through MiXCR, listing each CDR3 protein once. This sample has approximately 120,000 distinct CDR3 sequences, with around 32% found just once. The input for sequencing was CD8+ T cells from cultured PBMCs, taken from culture after CMV antigen stimulation. The receptors stem from a human donor in good health (CMV status not recorded). Some clones in this sample may be carry-over from other donors' samples.

This chain links TRBV12-3 or TRBV12-4 with TRBJ2-1; 11 bases map to TRBD1. V was pared by 7 bases and J by 4 bases, with 6 bases of the junction left unmatched. The CDR3 is 15 residues long. DNA of the CDR3: TGTGCCAGCACCCCCGGACAGGGGGCTTACAATGAGCAGTTCTTC. It translates to CASTPGQGAYNEQFF.

The rearrangement links TRBV6-1 to TRBJ2-7; D might be TRBD2 (6 bases). Between the trimmed V and J ends, which lost 1 base and 2 bases, there was a span of 18 bases. The CDR3 loop spans 17 amino acids. Germline V gene data show CDR1 as MNHNS and CDR2 as SASEGT. CDR3 nucleotides: TGTGCCAGCAGTGAAGAGGTAGATCGGGGGTTCGCCTACGAGCAGTACTTC. This gives the protein CASSEEVDRGFAYEQYF.

The rearrangement uses TRBV13 and TRBJ1-1, with D unclear. Deletions cut 2 bases from V and 8 bases from J, with 12 bases between. CDR1 PRHDT and CDR2 FYEKMQ come from the germline V gene (reference sequence). The CDR3 has 13 amino acids. The CDR3 sequence is CASSLKPNNEAFF. CDR3 in DNA: TGTGCCAGCAGCTTAAAGCCAAACAACGAAGCTTTCTTT. Combining the CDR3 with reference TRBV13 and TRBJ1-1 gives the whole variable domain AAGVIQSPRHLIKEKRETATLKCYPIPRHDTVYWYQQGPGQDPQFLISFYEKMQSDKGSIPDRFSAQQFSDYHSELNMSSLELGDSALYFCASSLKPNNEAFFGQGTRLTVV.

V and J are TRBV10-3 and TRBJ1-2; the match to TRBD1 covers 8 bases. V was clipped by 4 bases and J by 3 bases; unmatched bases: 22. This CDR3 is built from 20 residues. Germline-derived CDR1 and CDR2 are ENHRY and SYGVKD. CDR3 coding DNA: TGTGCCATCAGTGGACGAAACTTGGGGACAGGAGAAGACCATCACTATGGCTACACCTTC. Translation: CAISGRNLGTGEDHHYGYTF.

The chain has TRBV7-9 and TRBJ2-4; D is perhaps TRBD2 (6 bases). The CDR3 runs to 16 residues. Germline values: CDR1 SEHNR, CDR2 FQNEAQ (reference sequence). V lost 5 bases to trimming and J lost 3 bases, with 17 bases between them. Here the CDR3 reads CASSPPGTVDKNIQYF. In nucleotides, the CDR3 is TGTGCCAGCAGCCCGCCAGGGACTGTGGACAAAAACATTCAGTACTTC.

The CDR3 DNA sequence: TGTGCCAGCATCAACCCCGGGACAAATAATGGAAACACCATATATTTT. This translates into CASINPGTNNGNTIYF. The genes are TRBV2 and TRBJ1-3, with D possibly matching TRBD1 (6 bases). CDR1 is SNHLY, CDR2 FYNNEI, per germline. The ends were cut back, 7 bases at V and 3 bases at J, with 19 bases in the middle. The CDR3 has 16 amino acids.

This clonotype has at least ten counts. This sequence joins TRBV6-5 and TRBJ2-2; no reliable D call. V dropped 2 bases and J dropped 5 bases, with 9 bases sitting between them. Germline CDR1 is MNHEY and CDR2 is SVGAGI. The CDR3 sequence is 14 residues long. The CDR3 reads CASSYKSETGELFF. For the CDR3, the DNA is TGTGCCAGCAGTTACAAGAGCGAGACCGGGGAGCTGTTTTTT.

This clonotype was found once. The rearrangement joins TRBV6-8 to TRBJ1-1; TRBD1 agrees at 9 bases. V lost 6 bases, J lost 4 bases, and 6 bases stayed unmatched. The CDR3 totals 14 residues. Germline CDR1 and CDR2: MNHGY and SAAAGT. The CDR3 DNA sequence: TGTGCCAGCAGGTATCGGACAGGGGTCACTGAAGCTTTCTTT. Its protein product is CASRYRTGVTEAFF.

CDR3 loop: CASSPAWTGYEQYF. CDR3 nucleotides: TGTGCCAGCAGCCCCGCATGGACCGGCTACGAGCAGTACTTC. V gene TRBV6-5 combines with J gene TRBJ2-7, with D uncertain. Deletions cut 6 bases from V and 3 bases from J, with 15 bases between. This CDR3 spans 14 amino acids. Germline V gene lookup returns CDR1 MNHEY and CDR2 SVGAGI.

This clonotype has only one observation. J is TRBJ2-7 and V is TRBV7-9; the D is unclear. Germline CDR1 is SEHNR and CDR2 is FQNEAQ (reference sequence). V was trimmed by 5 bases and J by 3 bases, leaving 11 bases between them. The CDR3 is made up of 13 amino acids. The CDR3 spells CASSPLGRYEQYF. The CDR3 region has the DNA TGTGCCAGCAGCCCCCTCGGGCGCTACGAGCAGTACTTC. Looking up the rest from reference TRBV7-9 and TRBJ2-7 gives the full variable domain: DTGVSQNPRHKITKRGQNVTFRCDPISEHNRLYWYRQTLGQGPEFLTYFQNEAQLEKSRLLSDRFSAERPKGSFSTLEIQRTEQGDSAMYLCASSPLGRYEQYFGPGTRLTVT.

This rearrangement joins TRBV5-8 to TRBJ1-3; no firm D call. The CDR3 extends over 14 amino acids. V was pared by 4 bases and J by 4 bases, with 12 bases between. The V gene's germline CDR1 is SGHTS and CDR2 YDEGEE. The DNA for the CDR3 is TGTGCCAGCAGCCCAAGACCTGCGGGAAACACCATATATTTT. It specifies CASSPRPAGNTIYF.

This clonotype was counted only a few times. This sequence joins TRBV6-2 or TRBV6-3 and TRBJ2-7; 11 nucleotides match TRBD2. CDR1 and CDR2 (germline): MNHEY, SVGEGT. V trimming: 0 bases; J trimming: 5 bases; junction bases outside the gene matches: 12. The CDR3 consists of 18 residues. The CDR3 DNA reads as TGTGCCAGCAGTTACTCGAACGATCTAGCGGGGGGTTTCGACGAGCAGTACTTC. Translation: CASSYSNDLAGGFDEQYF.

This rearrangement joins TRBV9 to TRBJ1-1, with 9 bases aligning to TRBD1. V gave up 0 bases and J gave up 5 bases; unmatched junction bases: 5. CDR1 and CDR2 from the germline V gene are SGDLS and YYNGEE. The CDR3 is 15 residues long. CDR3 residues: CASSVDGTGMTEAFF. DNA of the CDR3: TGTGCCAGCAGCGTAGACGGGACAGGGATGACTGAAGCTTTCTTT.